This T cell receptor (beta chain) came from a study of cytomegalovirus exposure and HLA in healthy donors. The primer mix had 60 Vbeta and 13 Jbeta primers. Here immunoSEQ multiplex PCR was the method, and the copy in TCRdb shows in-frame clones only, minus some. The table records about 210,000 clones, roughly 87% of them present only once. CDR1 and CDR2 (germline): SGHRS, YFSETQ. V was trimmed by 1 base and J by 7 bases, leaving 14 bases between them. CDR3 length: 14 residues. For this clone: Its cognate antigen is unknown.

Notes on the study in general: Likely technical artifact: a cluster of highly shared sequence variants. Later analysis associated a missense DCLRE1C variant with TCR beta V- and J-gene trimming. Later work found most CMV-associated TCR beta chains apparently HLA-restricted.

This sequence joins TRBV5-1 and TRBJ1-1, with TRBD1 as a possible D gene (5 bases). This clonotype was sampled from a man aged 35 to 55 in good health and CMV-seropositive. Sequencing was performed on PBMCs. The CDR3 sequence is CASSLTTVNFEAFF. CDR3 DNA: TGCGCCAGCAGCTTGACGACAGTAAACTTTGAAGCTTTCTTT. Complete variable domain (other parts from reference TRBV5-1 and TRBJ1-1): KAGVTQTPRYLIKTRGQQVTLSCSPISGHRSVSWYQQTPGQGLQFLFEYFSETQRNKGNFPGRFSGRQFSNSRSEMNVSTLELGDSALYLCASSLTTVNFEAFFGQGTRLTVV.